These 23 T cell receptor beta chains were sequenced from one sample in a study of shared clonotypes between healthy human individuals. TCRdb's copy holds only in-frame clones and misses some; the assay was immunoSEQ multiplex PCR. Among approximately 1.1 million clones listed, around 78% were seen once. The sequencing input was memory CD4+ T cells from PBMCs. The subset is: CD45RA-negative fraction. The receptor set was obtained from a man younger than 30 in good health. Some clones in this sample may be carry-over from other donors' samples.

The chain recombines TRBV2 with TRBJ2-3; D not resolved. Trimming removed 2 bases at V and 4 bases at J, with 10 bases between. The CDR3 length is 14 residues. Germline CDR1 and CDR2: SNHLY and FYNNEI. DNA of the CDR3: TGTGCCAGCAGTGAATTGTTGGGGTCAGATACGCAGTATTTT. Translation: CASSELLGSDTQYF.

This clone has just one count. The genes are TRBV28 and TRBJ2-5, with a weak D call TRBD1 (5 bases). Germline loops: CDR1 MDHEN, CDR2 SYDVKM. The CDR3 covers 12 residues. Trimming removed 6 bases from V and 5 bases from J, with 10 bases in between. This chain's CDR3 is CASRTVYETQYF. The CDR3 DNA sequence: TGTGCCAGCAGGACAGTTTACGAGACCCAGTACTTC.

The CDR3 loop is CASSSGGFNTDTQYF. The CDR3 DNA sequence: TGTGCCAGCAGTTCGGGGGGCTTCAACACAGATACGCAGTATTTT. This chain links TRBV28 with TRBJ2-3, with D possibly matching TRBD2 (7 bases). Germline V gene data show CDR1 as MDHEN and CDR2 as SYDVKM. The CDR3 loop spans 15 amino acids. V gave up 4 bases and J gave up 2 bases, with 13 bases separating them.

The rearrangement uses TRBV5-1 and TRBJ2-1, with TRBD2 identical over 7 bases. V shed 4 bases, J shed 5 bases, and the junction held 6 bases outside the gene matches. CDR3 length equals 14 residues. Germline CDR1 reads SGHRS; CDR2 reads YFSETQ. CDR3 sequence reads: CASSRGGADNEQFF. The DNA of the CDR3 is TGCGCCAGCAGCCGGGGAGGGGCGGACAATGAGCAGTTCTTC.

This chain uses TRBV2 with TRBJ1-2; 8 nucleotides agree with TRBD1. The CDR3 is 14 residues long. Trimming took 4 bases from V and 3 from J; bases not matched to a gene: 4. Germline loops: CDR1 SNHLY, CDR2 FYNNEI. In nucleotides, the CDR3 is TGTGCCAGCAGTGCGCAGGGGGCGGACTATGGCTACACCTTC. This gives the protein CASSAQGADYGYTF.

The chain links TRBV6-1 to TRBJ2-5; no firm D call. Deletions cut 6 bases from V and 7 bases from J, with 9 bases between. The CDR3 loop spans 11 amino acids. The germline V gene encodes CDR1 MNHNS and CDR2 SASEGT. In DNA form, the CDR3 reads TGTGCCAGCAGCAGCACACGGACCCAGTACTTC. Translated: CASSSTRTQYF.

In regard to this clone: This may stem from a read error, because a much larger clone lies one nucleotide away. The CDR3 DNA is TGTGCCAGCAGCCTGGACGGAGGGCAGCCCCAGCATTTT. This encodes CASSLDGGQPQHF. This rearrangement joins TRBV9 to TRBJ1-5; unclear D gene. V was shortened by 4 bases and J by 7 bases, with 12 bases between the two germline ends. The CDR3 loop spans 13 amino acids. CDR1 and CDR2 from the germline V gene are SGDLS and YYNGEE.

The table lists this clone with a count of one. The chain uses TRBV19 and TRBJ2-2; D gene uncertain. The CDR3 loop spans 17 amino acids. Germline loops: CDR1 LNHDA, CDR2 SQIVND (reference sequence). V was shortened by 7 bases and J by 1 base, with 19 bases between the two germline ends. CDR3 in amino acids: CASNPPGRLLNTGELFF. The CDR3 DNA follows: TGTGCCAGTAACCCACCCGGACGGTTACTGAACACCGGGGAGCTGTTTTTT.

The J gene is TRBJ1-2, the V gene TRBV5-1; D not certain. The ends were cut back, 3 bases at V and 0 bases at J, with 9 bases in the middle. CDR1 and CDR2 from the germline V gene are SGHRS and YFSETQ. The CDR3 contains 14 residues. DNA for the CDR3: TGCGCCAGCAGCTCTGACACCGCTAACTATGGCTACACCTTC. Residues: CASSSDTANYGYTF.

The chain recombines TRBV6-1 with TRBJ2-2; no clear D gene. CDR1 and CDR2 from the germline V gene are MNHNS and SASEGT. The CDR3 spans 14 residues. Trimming cost V 5 bases and J 4 bases, with 11 bases left between them. CDR3 in DNA: TGTGCCAGCAGTCGCGCCTCGGGCACCGGGGAGCTGTTTTTT. Translation gives CASSRASGTGELFF.

This chain uses TRBV5-6 with TRBJ2-1, with D possibly TRBD2 on 5 matching bases. This CDR3 spans 16 amino acids. With 4 bases removed from V and 5 bases from J, the gap between germline ends came to 19 bases. CDR1 SGHDT and CDR2 YYEEEE come from the germline V gene. The CDR3 sequence is CASSPGVAWLNNEQFF. CDR3 DNA sequence: TGTGCCAGCAGCCCCGGGGTAGCCTGGCTCAACAATGAGCAGTTCTTC.

The chain combines TRBV7-6 with TRBJ2-1; D gene ambiguous. Between the trimmed V and J ends, which lost 6 bases and 8 bases, there was a span of 8 bases. This CDR3 comprises 11 residues. Germline V gives CDR1 SGHVS, CDR2 FNYEAQ. The DNA for the CDR3 is TGTGCCAGCAGTTTGGAGCATGAGCAGTTCTTC. Translating it yields CASSLEHEQFF.

As to this clone: This clone may be a read error of a much larger clone one base away. This chain joins TRBV6-5 and TRBJ2-7; D is ambiguous. This CDR3 spans 12 amino acids. With 6 bases removed from V and 2 bases from J, the gap between germline ends came to 8 bases. In germline, CDR1 is MNHEY, CDR2 SVGAGI. The CDR3 nucleotides read TGTGCCAGCAGCCCAGGTGCCTACGAGCAGTACTTC. This gives the protein CASSPGAYEQYF.

The chain employs TRBV6-4 and TRBJ2-2, with TRBD1 identical over 10 bases. The ends lost 6 bases at V and 0 bases at J; junction bases unmatched: 16. CDR1 and CDR2 from the germline V gene are MRHNA and SNTAGT. The CDR3 is 20 residues long. The CDR3 loop is CASRPSPTGTGAPNTGELFF. The CDR3 DNA reads TGTGCCAGCAGACCTAGCCCTACCGGGACAGGGGCCCCGAACACCGGGGAGCTGTTTTTT.

The gene calls are TRBV5-6 and TRBJ2-3; the D is unclear. Trimming shortened V by 0 bases and J by 5 bases, and 10 bases separated the two germline ends. CDR1 SGHDT and CDR2 YYEEEE come from the germline V gene. This CDR3 spans 14 amino acids. The CDR3 DNA follows: TGTGCCAGCAGCTTGGTGAGTGGGGAAGATACGCAGTATTTT. Protein sequence: CASSLVSGEDTQYF.

The chain has TRBV18 and TRBJ2-7; D perhaps matches TRBD2 (5 bases). CDR1 is KGHSH, CDR2 LQKENI, per germline. The CDR3 spans 13 residues. Deletions cut 3 bases from V and 1 base from J, with 7 bases between. The CDR3 coding sequence is TGTGCCAGCTCACCTCGGACTTCCTACGAGCAGTACTTC. Its protein is CASSPRTSYEQYF.

This chain uses TRBV2 with TRBJ1-1; no definite D call. Germline V lookup: CDR1 SNHLY, CDR2 FYNNEI. This CDR3 has 14 residues. With 5 bases removed from V and 2 bases from J, the gap between germline ends came to 12 bases. This CDR3 reads CASSNTPTNTEAFF. The CDR3 nucleotides read TGTGCCAGCAGTAACACCCCAACCAACACTGAAGCTTTCTTT.

This clone was picked up one time. For the CDR3, the DNA is TGTGCCAGCAGTTCCCTTCCCCCAGGAAACTACGAGCAGTACTTC. It is translated as CASSSLPPGNYEQYF. The chain uses TRBV6-5 and TRBJ2-7, with no clear D. CDR1 and CDR2 (germline): MNHEY, SVGAGI. Trimming cost V 4 bases and J 3 bases, with 16 bases left between them. This CDR3 contains 15 residues.

The chain couples TRBV11-2 to TRBJ2-1; 11 bases are a match to TRBD2. The V segment lost 5 bases and the J segment 3 bases; nucleotides outside the gene matches: 3. The germline CDR1 and CDR2 sequences are SGHAT and FQNNGV. The CDR3 spans 15 residues. The CDR3 sequence is CASSLTSGNYNEQFF. The CDR3 DNA is TGTGCCAGCAGCCTGACTAGCGGGAACTACAATGAGCAGTTCTTC.

The rearrangement joins TRBV28 to TRBJ1-4; weak D call: TRBD1 (5 bases). Germline CDR1 and CDR2: MDHEN and SYDVKM. Trimming left V 6 bases short and J 4 bases short, with 12 bases between. The CDR3 has 14 residues. The CDR3 bases are TGTGCCAGCAGAACGACAGCCAATAATGAAAAACTGTTTTTT. This gives the protein CASRTTANNEKLFF.

The chain joins TRBV5-5 to TRBJ2-1; 9 bases align to TRBD1. The V gene end was trimmed by 1 base and the J gene end by 4 bases; junction bases not matched to a gene: 6. CDR3 length: 16 amino acids. Germline values: CDR1 SGHKS, CDR2 YYEKEE (reference sequence). The CDR3 DNA sequence: TGTGCCAGCAGCTTGATTGGGACAGGGAGATACAATGAGCAGTTCTTC. Its protein product is CASSLIGTGRYNEQFF.

The chain links TRBV18 to TRBJ1-5; D remains ambiguous. Germline V gene data show CDR1 as KGHSH and CDR2 as LQKENI. V lost 3 bases to trimming and J lost 1 base, with 13 bases between them. This CDR3 region has 16 residues. Here the CDR3 DNA reads TGTGCCAGCTCACCTTCTCGGCCAGAGAGCAATCAGCCCCAGCATTTT. Amino acid sequence: CASSPSRPESNQPQHF. The whole variable domain, filled in from reference TRBV18 and TRBJ1-5, reads NAGVMQNPRHLVRRRGQEARLRCSPMKGHSHVYWYRQLPEEGLKFMVYLQKENIIDESGMPKERFSAEFPKEGPSILRIQQVVRGDSAAYFCASSPSRPESNQPQHFGDGTRLSIL.

The chain recombines TRBV5-6 with TRBJ2-7, with 9 bases aligning to TRBD1. Germline CDR1 SGHDT, CDR2 YYEEEE. The CDR3 runs 15 residues. The trim removed 4 bases at V and 0 bases at J, leaving 5 bases unmatched. The CDR3 sequence is CASSTTGGASYEQYF. The CDR3 nucleotides are TGTGCCAGCAGCACAACAGGGGGCGCCTCCTACGAGCAGTACTTC.